The 29 T cell receptor beta chains reported below all come from one sample, sequenced in a study of PD-1 blockade in classical Hodgkin lymphoma. Relapse after autologous stem cell transplantation occurred in every patient, and brentuximab vedotin exposure varied. Using immunoSEQ multiplex PCR, the repertoire was profiled, and TCRdb retains in-frame clones only, with some absent. Among about 97,000 clones listed, approximately 80% were seen once. Specimen: peripheral blood mononuclear cells (PBMCs), collected at baseline. The receptor set was obtained from a human donor with classical Hodgkin lymphoma.

The chain uses TRBV7-9 and TRBJ2-3; D may be TRBD1 (7 bases). The CDR3 totals 13 residues. CDR1 and CDR2 from the germline V gene are SEHNR and FQNEAQ (reference sequence). Trimming shortened V by 5 bases and J by 4 bases, and 10 bases separated the two germline ends. The CDR3 reads CASSPRGADTQYF. CDR3 bases: TGTGCCAGCAGCCCCAGGGGGGCAGATACGCAGTATTTT.

The J gene is TRBJ1-1, the V gene TRBV9; D remains unclear. The V and J ends lost 0 bases and 2 bases respectively, with 14 bases between them. Germline CDR1 SGDLS, CDR2 YYNGEE. This CDR3 comprises 16 residues. CDR3 DNA sequence: TGTGCCAGCAGCGTAGCTGCAACGGCCATAAACACTGAAGCTTTCTTT. This encodes CASSVAATAINTEAFF.

A single count supports this clone. The chain has TRBV6-6 and TRBJ1-1; D unresolved. Germline lookup yields CDR1 MNHNY and CDR2 SVGAGI (reference sequence). V was clipped by 2 bases and J by 6 bases, with 13 bases between them. The CDR3 loop spans 14 amino acids. CDR3 amino acids: CASSYAAASPEAFF. The CDR3 DNA reads TGTGCCAGCAGTTACGCGGCAGCTAGTCCTGAAGCTTTCTTT.

For the CDR3, the DNA is TGTGCCAGCAGCAAACCCATCACAGGGGCCGGGGAGCTGTTTTTT. It is translated as CASSKPITGAGELFF. V is TRBV21-1 and J is TRBJ2-2; the D call in the table, TRBD1, was not verified against the DNA. TRBV21-1 is classified as a pseudogene. The CDR3 length is 15 residues.

This chain connects TRBV30 to TRBJ1-2, with 9 nucleotides matching TRBD1. CDR3 length: 13 residues. V lost 2 bases and J lost 8; bases outside the gene matches: 6. Germline assignment: CDR1 GTSNPN and CDR2 SVGIG (reference sequence). This chain's CDR3 is CAWSKYTGGGYTF. The CDR3 nucleotides are TGTGCCTGGAGTAAATACACAGGGGGCGGCTACACCTTC. Complete variable domain (other parts from reference TRBV30 and TRBJ1-2): SQTIHQWPATLVQPVGSPLSLECTVEGTSNPNLYWYRQAAGRGLQLLFYSVGIGQISSEVPQNLSASRPQDRQFILSSKKLLLSDSGFYLCAWSKYTGGGYTFGSGTRLTVV.

The V and J genes are TRBV18 and TRBJ2-1; 12 nucleotides match TRBD2. There are 16 residues in the CDR3. CDR1 is KGHSH and CDR2 is LQKENI in the germline V gene. Germline trimming cut 5 bases from V and 7 bases from J; bases unmatched to any gene: 9. This CDR3 reads CASSSTTSGSLNEQFF. DNA for the CDR3: TGTGCCAGCTCATCGACGACTAGCGGGAGTTTAAATGAGCAGTTCTTC.

The rearrangement links TRBV7-2 to TRBJ2-1; 12 positions agree with TRBD2. Trimming removed 6 bases from V and 6 bases from J; junction bases left unmatched: 9. Germline V CDR1 and CDR2: SGHTA, FQGNSA. CDR3 length: 16 amino acids. In DNA form, the CDR3 reads TGTGCCAGCAGTACGTCTCGACTAGCGGGAGTCAATGAGCAGTTCTTC. This translates into CASSTSRLAGVNEQFF.

The genes are TRBV10-3 and TRBJ1-4; D not resolved. V was cut by 4 bases and J by 0 bases, with 6 bases left in between. Germline assignment: CDR1 ENHRY and CDR2 SYGVKD. CDR3 length equals 14 residues. CDR3 region: CAISAGATNEKLFF. CDR3 nucleotides: TGTGCCATCAGTGCCGGGGCAACTAATGAAAAACTGTTTTTT.

The chain links TRBV9 to TRBJ2-2; D ambiguous. Germline CDR1 reads SGDLS; CDR2 reads YYNGEE. Trimming removed 3 bases at V and 11 bases at J, with 8 bases between. The CDR3 loop spans 11 amino acids. DNA of the CDR3: TGTGCCAGCAGCGCCCTCGGAGAGCTGTTTTTT. Translation: CASSALGELFF.

Concerning this clone itself: The sample holds other DNA sequences that translate to the same CDR3. CDR3 residues: CASSEGGPNYGYTF. The CDR3 DNA is TGTGCCAGCAGTGAAGGGGGGCCTAACTATGGCTACACCTTC. The chain joins TRBV7-9 to TRBJ1-2; tentatively, D is TRBD1 (6 bases). CDR3 length equals 14 residues. Germline loops: CDR1 SEHNR, CDR2 FQNEAQ (reference sequence). The germline V and J ends were trimmed by 6 bases and 0 bases, with 11 bases remaining between them.

The chain has TRBV7-8 and TRBJ2-3; no firm D call. CDR1 is SGHVS and CDR2 is FQNEAQ in the germline V gene. V lost 5 bases, J lost 10 bases, and 13 bases lay in between. CDR3 length: 12 amino acids. The CDR3 loop is CASSPFWGPQYF. The CDR3 DNA follows: TGTGCCAGCAGCCCCTTCTGGGGTCCGCAGTATTTT.

The gene calls are TRBV28 and TRBJ1-4, with D tentatively TRBD1 (5 bases). Germline CDR1 reads MDHEN; CDR2 reads SYDVKM. V was trimmed by 5 bases and J by 6 bases, leaving 13 bases between them. The CDR3 consists of 14 residues. CDR3 sequence reads: CASSPTGDYEKLFF. The CDR3, as DNA: TGTGCCAGCAGTCCGACGGGGGATTATGAAAAACTGTTTTTT.

The chain carries TRBV7-6 and TRBJ2-3, with 12 bases lining up with TRBD2. CDR3 length equals 19 residues. V shed 5 bases and J 3 bases; nucleotides not matched to a gene: 15. The germline CDR1 and CDR2 sequences are SGHVS and FNYEAQ. The CDR3 region is CASSPFGTSGQFGTDTQYF. The CDR3 DNA reads as TGTGCCAGCAGCCCATTCGGGACTAGCGGGCAATTTGGGACAGATACGCAGTATTTT.

This rearrangement joins TRBV27 to TRBJ2-4, with no clear D. V lost 5 bases and J lost 12, with 11 bases in between. CDR3 length: 11 residues. The germline CDR1 and CDR2 sequences are MNHEY and SMNVEV (reference sequence). As DNA, the CDR3 is TGTGCCAGCAGTAACTGGATCACTCAGTACTTC. This encodes CASSNWITQYF.

The genes are TRBV6-1 and TRBJ2-1; 7 bases are a match to TRBD2. V lost 2 bases to trimming and J lost 7 bases; unmatched junction nucleotides: 8. This CDR3 region has 15 residues. Germline-derived CDR1 and CDR2 are MNHNS and SASEGT. The CDR3 DNA reads as TGTGCCAGCAGTGAAATGTTGGCGGGGGTGAATGAGCAGTTCTTC. Translation gives CASSEMLAGVNEQFF.

This clone was found once. This sequence joins TRBV30 and TRBJ2-5; 7 bases map to TRBD2. The CDR3 contains 13 residues. Germline V lookup: CDR1 GTSNPN, CDR2 SVGIG (reference sequence). V was pared by 6 bases and J by 5 bases, with 9 bases of the junction left unmatched. DNA for the CDR3: TGTGCCTGTCCGGGCGGGACTATCGAGACCCAGTACTTC. Amino acid sequence: CACPGGTIETQYF.

The rearrangement uses TRBV6-6 and TRBJ2-7; D is perhaps TRBD2 (6 bases). CDR3 size: 15 residues. Germline assignment: CDR1 MNHNY and CDR2 SVGAGI (reference sequence). The V end was cut by 6 bases, the J end by 3 bases, with 18 bases between. The CDR3 spells CASRQRADPRYEQYF. The CDR3 coding sequence is TGTGCCAGCAGGCAGCGGGCGGATCCCCGCTACGAGCAGTACTTC.

The CDR3 coding sequence is TGTGCCAGCAGCTTGCAGGGCGGGACTGAAGCTTTCTTT. Protein sequence: CASSLQGGTEAFF. The V gene is TRBV7-2, the J gene TRBJ1-1; possibly TRBD1 for D (5 bases). The ends were cut back, 3 bases at V and 5 bases at J, with 10 bases in the middle. CDR3 length equals 13 residues. CDR1 SGHTA and CDR2 FQGNSA come from the germline V gene. Full variable domain (remainder filled in from reference TRBV7-2 and TRBJ1-1): GAGVSQSPSNKVTEKGKDVELRCDPISGHTALYWYRQSLGQGLEFLIYFQGNSAPDKSGLPSDRFSAERTGGSVSTLTIQRTQQEDSAVYLCASSLQGGTEAFFGQGTRLTVV.

The CDR3 nucleotides read TGTGCCTGGAGTCCCACTAGCGGGCACCAAGAGACCCAGTACTTC. This gives the protein CAWSPTSGHQETQYF. The chain is built from TRBV30 and TRBJ2-5; 9 bases are shared with TRBD2. This CDR3 has 15 amino acids. Germline V CDR1 and CDR2: GTSNPN, SVGIG (reference sequence). After removal of 2 bases from V and 0 bases from J, the junction contained 4 bases not matched to a gene.

The chain joins TRBV28 to TRBJ2-1; D is ambiguous. V dropped 3 bases and J dropped 7 bases, with 13 bases sitting between them. Per germline, CDR1 MDHEN and CDR2 SYDVKM. The CDR3 is 14 residues long. The CDR3 coding sequence is TGTGCCAGCAGTTTGCCCGTAGTTGGGAATGAGCAGTTCTTC. Translating gives CASSLPVVGNEQFF.

The chain uses TRBV9 and TRBJ2-2, with unresolved D. CDR3 size: 13 residues. CDR1 and CDR2 (germline): SGDLS, YYNGEE. Between the trimmed V and J ends, which lost 4 bases and 6 bases, there was a span of 10 bases. This CDR3 is CASSSGPAGELFF. The CDR3, as DNA: TGTGCCAGCAGCTCCGGACCCGCCGGGGAGCTGTTTTTT.

The chain carries TRBV18 and TRBJ2-5, with 7 bases that match TRBD1. Per germline, CDR1 KGHSH and CDR2 LQKENI. V lost 6 bases, J lost 1 base, and 14 bases stayed unmatched. There are 17 residues in the CDR3. The CDR3 sequence is CASSTGAPGSTQETQYF. In DNA form, the CDR3 reads TGTGCCAGCTCCACAGGGGCTCCGGGTTCAACCCAAGAGACCCAGTACTTC.

V gene TRBV10-1 combines with J gene TRBJ2-1; D not resolved. CDR1 and CDR2 from the germline V gene are WNHNN and SYGVQD (reference sequence). Trimming stripped 6 bases from V and 0 bases from J, with 3 bases between. The CDR3 is made up of 12 amino acids. The CDR3 DNA follows: TGCGCCAGCAGGAGCTCCTACAATGAGCAGTTCTTC. Protein: CASRSSYNEQFF.

This clone has more than one count but fewer than ten. This chain links TRBV7-9 with TRBJ2-3; possible D gene TRBD1, 6 bases. CDR1 and CDR2 from the germline V gene are SEHNR and FQNEAQ (reference sequence). The CDR3 covers 15 residues. V shed 5 bases and J shed 0 bases, with 12 bases lying between them. The DNA of the CDR3 is TGTGCCAGCAGCAGACACAGGGCTAGCACAGATACGCAGTATTTT. Translated: CASSRHRASTDTQYF.

The chain couples TRBV7-9 to TRBJ1-1; D gene uncertain. The CDR3 runs 16 residues. V lost 3 bases and J 4 bases, leaving 18 bases between the germline ends. CDR1 and CDR2 (germline): SEHNR, FQNEAQ (reference sequence). CDR3 loop: CASSFYEGPLGTEAFF. In DNA form, the CDR3 reads TGTGCCAGCAGCTTTTATGAGGGCCCTTTGGGCACTGAAGCTTTCTTT.

The V and J genes are TRBV4-1 and TRBJ1-3; TRBD1 matches 10 bases. J lost 2 bases, V lost 4 bases, and 8 bases had no gene match. The CDR3 consists of 17 residues. The germline V gene encodes CDR1 MGHRA and CDR2 YSYEKL. For the CDR3, the DNA is TGCGCCAGCAGCCGACTCCCCGGGACAGGGGCTGGAAACACCATATATTTT. Translating gives CASSRLPGTGAGNTIYF.

V gene TRBV2 combines with J gene TRBJ2-1, with TRBD2 matching 7 bases. Losses at the gene ends were 4 bases for V and 4 bases for J; bases not matched to a gene: 7. This CDR3 has 15 residues. The germline V gene has CDR1 SNHLY and CDR2 FYNNEI. The CDR3 nucleotides read TGTGCCAGCAGTGTACCGGGAGGAGGATACAATGAGCAGTTCTTC. It specifies CASSVPGGGYNEQFF.

The chain is built from TRBV7-2 and TRBJ2-5; maybe TRBD1 (6 bases). Germline CDR1 reads SGHTA; CDR2 reads FQGNSA. The CDR3 runs to 14 residues. Trimming pared 2 bases from V and 4 bases from J, leaving 11 bases between. This CDR3 reads CASSLRGISETQYF. Here the CDR3 DNA reads TGTGCCAGCAGCTTAAGGGGGATCTCAGAGACCCAGTACTTC.

The J gene is TRBJ2-1, the V gene TRBV11-2, with 10 bases aligning to TRBD2. Germline V lookup: CDR1 SGHAT, CDR2 FQNNGV. The CDR3 has 15 residues. After removal of 5 bases from V and 8 bases from J, the junction contained 9 bases not matched to a gene. The DNA of the CDR3 is TGTGCCAGCAGCCTCGGTCTAGCGGGAGTGGATGAGCAGTTCTTC. Protein: CASSLGLAGVDEQFF.